This T cell receptor beta chain comes out of a study of OX40 agonist ivuxolimab in advanced cancers. Here immunoSEQ multiplex PCR was the method, and the copy in TCRdb shows in-frame clones only, minus some. In the table there are about 83,000 clones, about 81% of which are singletons. This clone was seen once. Its antigen is as yet unknown. V lost 0 bases and J lost 7, with 13 bases in between. Germline assignment: CDR1 SGHAT and CDR2 FQNNGV. The length of the CDR3 is 15 residues. Study-level points and caveats: Mean expanded clone counts were higher in CD8+ than CD4+ T cells.

On cycle 4 day 1 and cycle 7 day 1, as well as at baseline, blood was sampled. The sample was CD4+ or CD8+ T cells sorted from blood, taken in a trial of the OX40 agonist ivuxolimab. J is TRBJ2-4 and V is TRBV11-2; TRBD1 or TRBD2 may be the D gene (6 bases each). This receptor was identified in an adult with an advanced solid tumor such as melanoma, head and neck, liver or kidney cancer. CDR3 coding DNA: TGTGCCAGCAGCTTAGATCCAACAGGGAGGAACATTCAGTACTTC. Amino acids: CASSLDPTGRNIQYF.